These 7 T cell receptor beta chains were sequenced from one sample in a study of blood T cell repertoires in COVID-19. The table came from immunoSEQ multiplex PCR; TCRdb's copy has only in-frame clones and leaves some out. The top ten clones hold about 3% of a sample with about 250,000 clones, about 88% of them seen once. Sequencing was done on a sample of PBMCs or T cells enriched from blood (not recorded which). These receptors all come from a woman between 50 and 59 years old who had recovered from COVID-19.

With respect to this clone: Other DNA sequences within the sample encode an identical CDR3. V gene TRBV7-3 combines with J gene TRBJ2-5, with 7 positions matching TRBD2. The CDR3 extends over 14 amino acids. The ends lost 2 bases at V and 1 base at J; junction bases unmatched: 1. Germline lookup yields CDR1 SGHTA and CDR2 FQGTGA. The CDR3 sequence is CASSLSGGQETQYF. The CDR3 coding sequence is TGTGCCAGCAGCTTATCGGGGGGCCAAGAGACCCAGTACTTC.

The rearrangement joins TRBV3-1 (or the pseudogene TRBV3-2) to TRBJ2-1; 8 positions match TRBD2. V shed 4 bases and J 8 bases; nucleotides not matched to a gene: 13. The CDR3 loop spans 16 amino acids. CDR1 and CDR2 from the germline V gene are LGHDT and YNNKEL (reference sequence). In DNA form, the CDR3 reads TGTGCCAGCAGCCTTTATTGGGCGGGAGGCTGGGATGAGCAGTTCTTC. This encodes CASSLYWAGGWDEQFF.

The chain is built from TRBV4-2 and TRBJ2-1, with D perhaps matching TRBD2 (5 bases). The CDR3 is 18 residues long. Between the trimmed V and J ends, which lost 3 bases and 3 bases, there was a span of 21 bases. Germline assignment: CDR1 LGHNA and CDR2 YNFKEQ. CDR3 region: CASSQKVVVGSDYNEQFF. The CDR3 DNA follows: TGTGCCAGCAGCCAGAAGGTTGTAGTGGGGAGCGACTACAATGAGCAGTTCTTC.

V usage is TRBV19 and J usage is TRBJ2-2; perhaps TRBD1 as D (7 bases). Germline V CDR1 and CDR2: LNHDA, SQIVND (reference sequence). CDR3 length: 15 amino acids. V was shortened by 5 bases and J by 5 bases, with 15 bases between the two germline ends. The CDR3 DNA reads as TGTGCCAGTAGTCCGCGGGCAGGGGGGACCGGGGAGCTGTTTTTT. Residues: CASSPRAGGTGELFF.

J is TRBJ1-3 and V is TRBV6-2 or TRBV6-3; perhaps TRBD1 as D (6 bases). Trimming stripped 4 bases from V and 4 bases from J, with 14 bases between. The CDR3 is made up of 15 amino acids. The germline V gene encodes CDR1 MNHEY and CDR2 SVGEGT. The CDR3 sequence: CASSWDNIVGNTIYF. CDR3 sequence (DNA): TGTGCCAGCAGTTGGGACAATATCGTCGGAAACACCATATATTTT.

In DNA form, the CDR3 reads TGTGCCAGCAGTCGACAGGGGACGGGAAACACCATATATTTT. Translated, it gives CASSRQGTGNTIYF. The rearrangement joins TRBV3-1 (or the pseudogene TRBV3-2) to TRBJ1-3, with 8 bases matching TRBD1. Germline values: CDR1 LGHDT, CDR2 YNNKEL (reference sequence). V was pared by 6 bases and J by 4 bases, with 5 bases of the junction left unmatched. This CDR3 region has 14 residues.

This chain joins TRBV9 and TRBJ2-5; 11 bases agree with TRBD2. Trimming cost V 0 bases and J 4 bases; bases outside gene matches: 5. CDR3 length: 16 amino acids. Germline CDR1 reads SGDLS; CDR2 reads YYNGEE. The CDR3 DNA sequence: TGTGCCAGCAGCGTAGGGACTAGCGGGCAGGGAGAGACCCAGTACTTC. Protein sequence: CASSVGTSGQGETQYF.